A single sample is the source of the 13 T cell receptor beta chains below, sequenced in a study of persistence of HIV-infected CD4 T cells. Sequencing used immunoSEQ version 4 in survey mode. Method: immunoSEQ multiplex PCR; TCRdb's copy keeps in-frame clones and lacks some. Found here are 25,000 to 35,000 clones, 70% of them singletons; the top ten hold 1.4%. No antigens are known for them. Cells were stimulated with overlapping HIV-1 Gag 15-mer peptides. Sorting of responding CD4+ T cells relied on upregulated CD40 ligand together with CD69. The sample consisted of CD4+ T cells sorted from PBMCs after approximately 19-hour stimulation, taken from a patient who received antiretroviral therapy. These receptors were collected from an adult man with HIV who was CMV-seropositive.

The rearrangement links TRBV5-4 to TRBJ2-1, with TRBD1 as a possible D gene (6 bases). The V and J ends lost 0 bases and 8 bases respectively, with 15 bases between them. Germline loops: CDR1 SGHNT, CDR2 YYREEE (reference sequence). This CDR3 spans 15 amino acids. CDR3 loop: CASSLDTAQGHEQFF. The CDR3 region has the DNA TGTGCCAGCAGCTTGGATACAGCTCAGGGGCATGAGCAGTTCTTC.

This clone was picked up a small number of times. The chain couples TRBV2 to TRBJ2-7; D is possibly TRBD1 or TRBD2 (6 bases each). This CDR3 contains 15 residues. In germline, CDR1 is SNHLY, CDR2 FYNNEI. V gave up 0 bases and J gave up 1 base, with 10 bases separating them. The CDR3 sequence is CASSEAGGRSYEQYF. The CDR3 DNA follows: TGTGCCAGCAGTGAAGCGGGGGGCAGATCCTACGAGCAGTACTTC.

This clone was counted between two and nine times. This chain links TRBV28 with TRBJ1-3; D ambiguous. Germline V gene sequence: CDR1 MDHEN, CDR2 SYDVKM. The CDR3 is 19 residues long. Trimming shortened V by 3 bases and J by 0 bases, and 21 bases separated the two germline ends. CDR3 nucleotides: TGTGCCAGCAGTTTCCCGGGTTCGGGCAGCTGGAGCTCTGGAAACACCATATATTTT. This gives the protein CASSFPGSGSWSSGNTIYF.

The V call is TRBV6-6, the J call TRBJ1-5, with D unresolved. This CDR3 contains 14 residues. V was clipped by 2 bases and J by 7 bases, with 12 bases between them. Germline lookup yields CDR1 MNHNY and CDR2 SVGAGI (reference sequence). CDR3 in DNA: TGTGCCAGCAGTTACATGGAGGGAGGACAGCCCCAGCATTTT. Translated, it gives CASSYMEGGQPQHF.

As DNA, the CDR3 is TGTGCCAGCAGCTCACCGGGACAGGGAGGGGATGAGCAGTTCTTC. Its translation is CASSSPGQGGDEQFF. The gene calls are TRBV7-9 and TRBJ2-1; the match to TRBD1 covers 9 bases. Per the germline V gene, CDR1 is SEHNR and CDR2 is FQNEAQ (reference sequence). Unmatched junction bases numbered 9, after V lost 4 bases and J lost 8 bases. The CDR3 spans 15 residues.

This sequence joins TRBV4-1 and TRBJ2-3, with 7 bases that match TRBD2. The germline V gene has CDR1 MGHRA and CDR2 YSYEKL. The CDR3 totals 17 residues. Unmatched junction bases numbered 11, after V lost 3 bases and J lost 2 bases. CDR3 coding DNA: TGCGCCAGCAGCCAGGGGGGGACTCATACCCTCACAGATACGCAGTATTTT. It translates to CASSQGGTHTLTDTQYF.

In this sample, this clone turned up a few times. V and J are TRBV4-1 and TRBJ1-3; maybe TRBD1 (6 bases). This CDR3 is built from 17 residues. V shed 0 bases and J shed 0 bases, with 12 bases lying between them. Germline V CDR1 and CDR2: MGHRA, YSYEKL. The CDR3 DNA sequence: TGCGCCAGCAGCCAAGAGGGGTCGGGACACTCTGGAAACACCATATATTTT. This translates into CASSQEGSGHSGNTIYF.

The chain combines TRBV4-2 with TRBJ2-1; 7 bases map to TRBD2. Germline loops: CDR1 LGHNA, CDR2 YNFKEQ. This CDR3 spans 14 amino acids. The ends lost 5 bases at V and 7 bases at J; junction bases unmatched: 8. Here the CDR3 reads CASSRRLAGNEQFF. Here the CDR3 DNA reads TGTGCCAGCAGCAGACGACTAGCTGGGAATGAGCAGTTCTTC.

The J gene is TRBJ1-4, the V gene TRBV6-5; no firm D call. This CDR3 is built from 14 residues. Germline V gene data show CDR1 as MNHEY and CDR2 as SVGAGI. Trimming took 6 bases from V and 7 from J, leaving 15 bases between them. CDR3 nucleotides: TGTGCCAGCAGACCCGGGATTTCGACTGAAAAACTGTTTTTT. Translating it yields CASRPGISTEKLFF.

V is TRBV7-8 and J is TRBJ1-6; 7 nucleotides line up with TRBD1. In germline, CDR1 is SGHVS, CDR2 FQNEAQ. Trimming at V came to 5 bases and at J to 10 bases, leaving 8 bases not matched to a gene. This CDR3 contains 14 residues. The CDR3 region is CASSLNRGGSPLHF. CDR3 DNA sequence: TGTGCCAGCAGCCTCAACAGGGGCGGATCACCCCTCCACTTT. The variable domain in full, with the rest retrieved from reference TRBV7-8 and TRBJ1-6, is GAGVSQSPRYKVAKRGQDVALRCDPISGHVSLFWYQQALGQGPEFLTYFQNEAQLDKSGLPSDRFFAERPEGSVSTLKIQRTQQEDSAVYLCASSLNRGGSPLHFGNGTRLTVT.

This clone was picked up a small number of times. V usage is TRBV5-1 and J usage is TRBJ2-7, with 8 bases lining up with TRBD2. Per germline, CDR1 SGHRS and CDR2 YFSETQ. This CDR3 contains 16 residues. The trim removed 2 bases at V and 5 bases at J, leaving 12 bases unmatched. The CDR3 spells CASSLSGTGGLHEQYF. DNA for the CDR3: TGCGCCAGCAGCTTATCAGGTACGGGGGGGCTCCACGAGCAGTACTTC.

The rearrangement links TRBV6-5 to TRBJ2-7, with D tentatively TRBD1 (5 bases). CDR3 length equals 15 residues. Germline values: CDR1 MNHEY, CDR2 SVGAGI. V was clipped by 0 bases and J by 3 bases, with 12 bases between them. The CDR3 region has the DNA TGTGCCAGCAGTTACTCGATAAAGGGGCACTACGAGCAGTACTTC. It codes for CASSYSIKGHYEQYF.

This clone has a single count. The V call is TRBV5-1, the J call TRBJ2-7, with 9 bases that match TRBD1. V lost 4 bases to trimming and J lost 2 bases; unmatched junction nucleotides: 4. Looked up from germline, CDR1 is SGHRS and CDR2 is YFSETQ. The CDR3 loop spans 14 amino acids. CDR3 residues: CASSRTGETYEQYF. The CDR3 DNA reads as TGCGCCAGCAGCCGGACAGGGGAGACCTACGAGCAGTACTTC.